Listed below are T cell receptor beta chains from one sample, sequenced in a study of beta chain features in type 1 diabetes. Only in-frame clones appear in the TCRdb table, and some are missing; sequencing was by immunoSEQ multiplex PCR. The sample lists 640,000 or so clones; 11% to 15% were seen once. Sequencing input: naive CD4+ T cells from blood. Receptor source: a man aged 18 to 35 with type 1 diabetes. Both conserved end residues are part of each CDR3. D genes are given only for firm matches. Some rows have no size entry. The others give once, few or many, or a class for an expanded clone.

D gene	CDR3 length	V gene	J gene	clone size	CDR3 protein	CDR3 DNA
TRBD1	14	TRBV6-6	TRBJ2-7	few	CASSYQDRGNEQYF	TGTGCCAGCAGTTACCAGGACAGGGGAAACGAGCAGTACTTC
NA	15	TRBV10-3	TRBJ2-7	few	CAISGGGMSSYEQYF	TGTGCCATCAGTGGAGGGGGAATGAGCTCCTACGAGCAGTACTTC
NA	14	TRBV7-2	TRBJ2-7	few	CASSLGRLEYEQYF	TGTGCCAGCAGCTTAGGTCGGTTGGAGTACGAGCAGTACTTC
NA	15	TRBV10-3	TRBJ2-7	few	CAISLNFRDEDEQYF	TGTGCCATCAGCTTGAACTTCAGGGATGAGGACGAGCAGTACTTC
NA	14	TRBV5-4	TRBJ1-1	few	CASRSMRGNTEAFF	TGTGCCAGCAGATCCATGAGAGGTAACACTGAAGCTTTCTTT
NA	18	TRBV7-9	TRBJ1-3	few	CASSLSFLSGTSGNTIYF	TGTGCCAGCAGCTTATCCTTCCTCTCCGGAACCTCTGGAAACACCATATATTTT
NA	14	TRBV4-1	TRBJ1-1	NA	CASSQGPMNTEAFF	TGCGCCAGCAGCCAAGGGCCTATGAACACTGAAGCTTTCTTT
NA	14	TRBV5-1	TRBJ2-3	few	CASSSTVPWDTQYF	TGCGCCAGCAGCTCGACGGTCCCCTGGGATACGCAGTATTTT
NA	12	TRBV7-2	TRBJ1-1	few	CASSLLRTEAFF	TGTGCCAGCAGCCTTCTCCGGACTGAAGCTTTCTTT
NA	15	TRBV7-9	TRBJ2-3	few	CASSSRSVGADTQYF	TGTGCCAGCAGCTCCCGCTCGGTCGGGGCAGATACGCAGTATTTT
NA	14	TRBV30	TRBJ1-1	NA	CAWSGGNRNTEAFF	TGTGCCTGGAGCGGAGGTAATAGGAACACTGAAGCTTTCTTT
NA	15	TRBV4-1	TRBJ2-4	few	CASSQDARAKNIQYF	TGCGCCAGCAGCCAAGATGCTAGAGCCAAAAACATTCAGTACTTC
NA	13	TRBV6-1	TRBJ2-1	few	CASKGDGHNEQFF	TGTGCCAGCAAAGGGGACGGCCACAATGAGCAGTTCTTC
TRBD2	14	TRBV5-4	TRBJ2-1	few	CASSDQREANEQFF	TGTGCCAGCAGCGATCAGCGGGAGGCCAATGAGCAGTTCTTC
NA	17	TRBV29-1	TRBJ2-2	NA	CSVGGLTGTSNTGELFF	TGCAGCGTTGGAGGCCTCACCGGGACTTCTAACACCGGGGAGCTGTTTTTT
TRBD1	15	TRBV5-1	TRBJ1-1	few	CASSTGTGQRPEAFF	TGCGCCAGCAGCACCGGGACAGGCCAGCGTCCCGAAGCTTTCTTT
TRBD1	15	TRBV2	TRBJ1-5	few	CASSGQGARDQPQHF	TGTGCCAGTTCGGGACAGGGGGCGAGGGATCAGCCCCAGCATTTT
NA	14	TRBV18	TRBJ2-1	few	CASSQDSSYNEQFF	TGTGCCAGCTCACAGGACAGCTCCTACAATGAGCAGTTCTTC
TRBD2	16	TRBV11-1	TRBJ2-1	NA	CASSRTGTSSYNEQFF	TGTGCCAGCAGTCGAACCGGGACTAGCTCCTACAATGAGCAGTTCTTC
NA	13	TRBV29-1	TRBJ1-5	NA	CSVAGVSNQPQHF	TGCAGCGTTGCAGGGGTTAGCAATCAGCCCCAGCATTTT
NA	14	TRBV25-1	TRBJ2-7	few	CASSDRQFRGEQYF	TGTGCCAGCAGTGATCGTCAATTCCGCGGAGAGCAGTACTTC
TRBD1	17	TRBV5-1	TRBJ1-1	NA	CASSLEWTGATGTEAFF	TGCGCCAGCAGCTTGGAATGGACAGGGGCGACGGGCACTGAAGCTTTCTTT
NA	15	TRBV11-2	TRBJ2-7	NA	CASSLGAGATYEQYF	TGTGCCAGCAGCTTAGGGGCAGGGGCAACCTACGAGCAGTACTTC
NA	13	TRBV5-6	TRBJ2-1	NA	CASSLEMVNEQFF	TGTGCCAGCAGCTTGGAAATGGTAAATGAGCAGTTCTTC
NA	11	TRBV14	TRBJ2-7	NA	CASSQVSEQYF	TGTGCCAGCAGCCAAGTAAGCGAGCAGTACTTC
TRBD1	15	TRBV27	TRBJ1-2	few	CASSFSRDRNYGYTF	TGTGCCAGCAGTTTCTCCCGGGACAGGAACTATGGCTACACCTTC
NA	13	TRBV2	TRBJ2-1	NA	CASRWFSYNEQFF	TGTGCCAGCAGATGGTTCTCCTACAATGAGCAGTTCTTC
NA	19	TRBV7-9	TRBJ1-1	few	CASSPVAVRGTTPGTEAFF	TGTGCCAGCAGCCCAGTGGCTGTTAGGGGGACAACACCGGGGACTGAAGCTTTCTTT
NA	12	TRBV4-1	TRBJ1-1	few	CASSPFGTEAFF	TGTGCCAGCAGCCCGTTTGGCACTGAAGCTTTCTTT
TRBD1	15	TRBV7-2	TRBJ2-1	NA	CASSPISGGRNEQFF	TGTGCCAGCAGCCCCATCTCAGGGGGAAGGAATGAGCAGTTCTTC
TRBD1	14	TRBV23-1	TRBJ1-6	few	CLRCRDRANSPLHF	TGTTTACGCTGCCGCGACAGGGCGAATTCACCCCTCCACTTT
TRBD1	12	TRBV30	TRBJ1-6	few	CAFGTGHSPLHF	TGTGCCTTCGGGACAGGGCATTCACCCCTCCACTTT
NA	14	TRBV7-3	TRBJ1-6	few	CASSLHRLNSPLHF	TGTGCCAGCAGCTTGCACAGACTTAATTCACCCCTCCACTTT
NA	15	TRBV2	TRBJ2-2	NA	CASSELKTNTGELFF	TGTGCCAGCAGTGAACTCAAGACAAACACCGGGGAGCTGTTTTTT
NA	17	TRBV7-2	TRBJ2-2	NA	CASSSDLGHTNTGELFF	TGTGCCAGCAGCTCCGACCTAGGACACACGAACACCGGGGAGCTGTTTTTT
NA	12	TRBV7-2	TRBJ2-3	NA	CASSPLSDTQYF	TGTGCCAGCAGCCCTCTTTCAGATACGCAGTATTTT
NA	15	TRBV2	TRBJ2-3	few	CASSETGTRTDTQYF	TGTGCCAGCAGCGAAACCGGGACACGGACAGATACGCAGTATTTT
NA	13	TRBV5-1	TRBJ1-1	NA	CASSPTANTEAFF	TGCGCCAGCAGTCCTACAGCGAACACTGAAGCTTTCTTT
TRBD2	13	TRBV30	TRBJ2-3	NA	CATQWRETDTQYF	TGTGCTACTCAATGGCGGGAGACAGATACGCAGTATTTT
NA	16	TRBV4-2	TRBJ1-2	NA	CASSQEAGRTNYGYTF	TGTGCCAGCAGCCAAGAGGCGGGGCGGACTAACTATGGCTACACCTTC